This T cell receptor (beta chain) was recorded in a study of cytomegalovirus exposure and HLA in healthy donors. Study results and limitations: In a later analysis, V- and J-gene trimming of beta chains associated with a DCLRE1C missense variant, replicated independently.

The PCR used 60 Vbeta and 13 Jbeta primers. Libraries were prepared by immunoSEQ multiplex PCR; TCRdb keeps only in-frame clonotypes and omits some of them. The sample holds approximately 56,000 clones; about 71% are singletons and the top ten take 20% to 25%. A remark on this clone: Its antigen is still unknown.

V lost 5 bases and J lost 0, with 13 bases in between. This CDR3 comprises 15 residues. Per the germline V gene, CDR1 is SGHTA and CDR2 is FQGTGA. The TCR sequence derives from a woman aged 50 to 65 in good health and CMV-seropositive. Source material: PBMCs. The chain couples TRBV7-3 to TRBJ1-1, with D hard to call. The CDR3 bases are TGTGCCAGCAGCCCGGTGGGCAGTATGAACACTGAAGCTTTCTTT. This translates into CASSPVGSMNTEAFF.